Shown below are 16 T cell receptor beta chains from a single sample sequenced in a study of CD8+ T cells in alopecia areata. Combined cutaneous lymph node cells underwent sorting by CD4, CD8alpha, NKG2D, NKG2ACE and additional markers. RNA was extracted and reverse transcribed into cDNA as the sequencing template. Assay: immunoSEQ multiplex PCR; the TCRdb copy retains only in-frame clones and omits some. The profile covers over 250,000 clones, none occurring a single time. What was sequenced was CD4+ T cells sorted from a lymph node. The receptors were gathered from a C3H/HeJ mouse with alopecia areata. The mouse line has the MHC haplotype H2-k.

This clone was picked up a small number of times. Gene names denote mouse genes. The sequence runs out 4 residues before the end of the CDR3; the remainder is reconstructed from the germline J gene. Other DNA sequences in the sample encode the same CDR3. The rearrangement uses TRBV19 and TRBJ2-7; 10 nucleotides line up with TRBD2. Germline V lookup: CDR1 FNHDT, CDR2 SITEND (reference sequence). The CDR3 totals 14 residues. The junction had 0 bases not matched to a gene; V was cut back by 0 bases and J by 3 bases. The covered CDR3 bases are TGTGCCAGCAGTATAGGGACTGGGGGCTAT. Protein sequence: CASSIGTGGY. The CDR3, in full, reads CASSIGTGGYEQYF.

This clone was recorded many times. Gene names and germline match the mouse. The sequence runs out 4 residues before the end of the CDR3; the remainder is reconstructed from the germline J gene. The V and J genes are TRBV19 and TRBJ2-1, with 8 bases fitting TRBD2. The CDR3 extends over 12 amino acids. Unmatched junction bases numbered 3, after V lost 9 bases and J lost 4 bases. Looked up from germline, CDR1 is FNHDT and CDR2 is SITEND (reference sequence). The CDR3 protein is CAIRLGYAEQFF. Incomplete CDR3 DNA: TGTGCCATCCGACTGGGGTATGCT.

This clone has a handful of counts. Each gene name is a mouse one. The read ends 4 residues shy of where the CDR3 ends; the end is completed using the germline J gene. The sample carries other DNA sequences with the same CDR3. This chain uses TRBV19 with TRBJ1-2; no clear D. CDR1 FNHDT and CDR2 SITEND come from the germline V gene (reference sequence). This CDR3 comprises 13 residues. V lost 4 bases and J lost 0, with 7 bases in between. CDR3 protein: CASSRQSNSDYTF. The part of the CDR3 DNA that was read is TGTGCCAGCAGTCGCCAGTCAAACTCC.

As concerns this clone: Here the gene names and germline are mouse. The read terminates 4 residues ahead of where the CDR3 ends, so the germline J gene completes it. The gene calls are TRBV1 and TRBJ2-4, with 13 bases lining up with TRBD2. Germline CDR1 reads NSQYPW; CDR2 reads LRSPGD (reference sequence). The CDR3 extends over 15 amino acids. CDR3 sequence: CTCSAPGLGGNTLYF. The CDR3 DNA, read in part, is TGCACCTGCAGTGCCCCGGGACTGGGGGGGAAC.

The table lists this clone with a few counts. The germline and genes are mouse ones. The CDR3 end falls 4 residues outside the read, so it is completed with the germline J gene. The chain has TRBV13-2 and TRBJ1-1; D possibly corresponds to TRBD1 (6 bases). The V gene lost 0 bases and the J gene lost 0 bases, with 12 bases spanning the gap. CDR1 is NNHNN and CDR2 is SYGAGS in the germline V gene (reference sequence). The CDR3 is 16 residues long. The part of the CDR3 DNA that was read is TGTGCCAGCGGTGATGGGAGGGGGAGAGCAAACACA. It yields the protein CASGDGRGRANT. The full-length CDR3 reads as CASGDGRGRANTEVFF.

Note on this clone: Mouse names are used for the genes. The DNA ends 4 residues before the CDR3 does, and the rest of the CDR3 is filled in from the germline J gene. The chain is built from TRBV1 and TRBJ2-1, with 11 bases identical to TRBD2. This CDR3 is built from 18 residues. Germline assignment: CDR1 NSQYPW and CDR2 LRSPGD (reference sequence). The V and J ends lost 3 bases and 0 bases, in that order; junction bases with no gene match: 7. The CDR3 DNA, read in part, is TGCACCTGCAGTGCGCCTCTGGGACTGGGGGTTAACTATGCT. This codes for CTCSAPLGLGVNYA. Given in full, the CDR3 is CTCSAPLGLGVNYAEQFF.

This clone came up a few times. The germline and genes are mouse ones. The CDR3 end lies 4 residues beyond the end of the read and is filled in from the germline J gene. The chain is built from TRBV31 and TRBJ2-1, with TRBD2 matching over 10 bases. V gave up 2 bases and J gave up 5 bases; unmatched junction bases: 6. The germline CDR1 and CDR2 sequences are GKSSPN and SITVG. This CDR3 has 15 residues. CDR3 region: CAWSSWGGLDAEQFF. CDR3 DNA, as far as it was read: TGTGCCTGGAGTTCCTGGGGGGGCCTAGATGCT. The whole variable domain, filled in from reference TRBV31 and TRBJ2-1, reads AQTIHQWPVAEIKAVGSPLSLGCTIKGKSSPNLYWYWQATGGTLQQLFYSITVGQVESVVQLNLSASRPKDDQFILSTEKLLLSHSGFYLCAWSSWGGLDAEQFFGPGTRLTVL.

As to this clone: Gene names follow the mouse nomenclature. Sequencing ends 4 residues short of the CDR3 end; the germline J gene provides the rest. The gene calls are TRBV13-2 and TRBJ2-7; possible D gene TRBD1, 5 bases. The CDR3 has 14 residues. V lost 1 base to trimming and J lost 2 bases, with 10 bases between them. Germline CDR1 and CDR2: NNHNN and SYGAGS (reference sequence). The sequenced CDR3 bases are TGTGCCAGCGGTGATCGGCAGGGAACCTAT. Translation: CASGDRQGTY. In full, the CDR3 reads CASGDRQGTYEQYF.

In the case of this clone: Germline and genes: mouse. Sequencing ends 4 residues short of the CDR3 end; the germline J gene provides the rest. The chain is built from TRBV13-3 and TRBJ2-4; D possibly corresponds to TRBD1 (6 bases). This CDR3 region has 14 residues. V was trimmed by 5 bases and J by 0 bases, leaving 10 bases between them. Germline-derived CDR1 and CDR2 are NNHDY and SYVADS. The CDR3 bases that were read are TGTGCCAGCAGGGACAGTCCTAGTCAAAAC. This gives the protein CASRDSPSQN. The entire CDR3 protein is CASRDSPSQNTLYF. The variable domain in full, completed from reference TRBV13-3 and TRBJ2-4, reads EAAVTQSPRSKVAVTGGKVTLSCHQTNNHDYMYWYRQDTGHGLRLIHYSYVADSTEKGDIPDGYKASRPSQENFSLILELASLSQTAVYFCASRDSPSQNTLYFGAGTRLSVL.

In this sample, this clone turned up many times. Mouse gene names apply. The CDR3 extends 4 residues past the end of the read, so its final part is completed from the germline J gene. The chain joins TRBV14 to TRBJ2-1; TRBD1 is a possible D gene (6 bases). Germline V CDR1 and CDR2: SGHDT, FRDEAV. Trimming left V 5 bases short and J 0 bases short, with 12 bases between. CDR3 length: 15 amino acids. CDR3 in amino acids: CASRDHRANYAEQFF. Partial CDR3 DNA: TGTGCCAGCAGAGATCACAGGGCTAACTATGCT.

This clone was counted a few times. Mouse names are used for the genes. The sequence runs out 4 residues before the end of the CDR3; the remainder is reconstructed from the germline J gene. The chain couples TRBV5 to TRBJ2-3, with 7 bases identical to TRBD1. Trimming at V came to 0 bases and at J to 0 bases, leaving 9 bases not matched to a gene. The CDR3 loop spans 18 amino acids. From germline, CDR1 is LGHNA and CDR2 YNLKQL (reference sequence). CDR3 DNA (partial): TGTGCCAGCAGCCAAGACGGTAGACAGGGAGGAAGTGCAGAA. Its translation is CASSQDGRQGGSAE. The CDR3 in full is CASSQDGRQGGSAETLYF.

The table lists this clone with a few counts. The germline and genes are mouse ones. The read ends 4 residues before the CDR3 terminus; that terminus is restored from the germline J gene. J is TRBJ2-5 and V is TRBV13-1; 9 bases align to TRBD1. The J segment lost 3 bases and the V segment lost 3 bases, leaving 8 bases of the junction unmatched. CDR1 and CDR2 from the germline V gene are NSHNY and SYGAGN. The CDR3 has 16 amino acids. CDR3 bases read: TGTGCCAGCAGTGGCGGAGGGACAGGGTGGCAAGAC. Residues: CASSGGGTGWQD. The complete CDR3 sequence is CASSGGGTGWQDTQYF.

A note on this clone: The gene symbols are mouse symbols. The read terminates 4 residues before the CDR3 end, so the remaining end is supplied by the germline J gene. Other DNA sequences in this sample translate to the same CDR3. This rearrangement joins TRBV17 to TRBJ2-2, with 12 bases identical to TRBD2. Per germline, CDR1 MNHDT and CDR2 YYDKIL. The V gene end was trimmed by 1 base and the J gene end by 0 bases; junction bases not matched to a gene: 3. This CDR3 region has 18 residues. The CDR3 here is CASSRATGGAANTGQLYF. CDR3 DNA, as far as it was read: TGTGCTAGCAGTAGAGCGACTGGGGGGGCGGCAAACACCGGG.

Concerning this clone itself: Mouse germline and gene names are used. Sequencing ends 4 residues short of the CDR3 end; the germline J gene provides the rest. This sample includes further DNA sequences coding for the same CDR3. This chain joins TRBV13-1 and TRBJ2-2; TRBD2 aligns across 9 bases. The V gene end was trimmed by 2 bases and the J gene end by 1 base; junction bases not matched to a gene: 0. Germline V gene lookup returns CDR1 NSHNY and CDR2 SYGAGN. The CDR3 consists of 15 residues. This CDR3 reads CASSDWGGNTGQLYF. Incomplete CDR3 DNA: TGTGCCAGCAGTGACTGGGGGGGAAACACCGGG.

As for this clone: The gene names given are mouse names. The read falls 4 residues short of the CDR3 end, and the missing part is taken from the germline J gene. The chain has TRBV19 and TRBJ2-2; 7 bases are shared with TRBD1. Unmatched junction bases numbered 2, after V lost 0 bases and J lost 0 bases. Germline loops: CDR1 FNHDT, CDR2 SITEND (reference sequence). There are 16 residues in the CDR3. CDR3 protein: CASSIVTGANTGQLYF. CDR3 DNA, as far as it was read: TGTGCCAGCAGTATAGTCACAGGGGCAAACACCGGG. Drawing the rest from reference TRBV19 and TRBJ2-2, the complete variable domain is GGIITQTPKFLIGQEGQKLTLKCQQNFNHDTMYWYRQDSGKGLRLIYYSITENDLQKGDLSEGYDASREKKSSFSLTVTSAQKNEMAVFLCASSIVTGANTGQLYFGEGSKLTVL.

This clone was seen a few times. Gene names denote mouse genes. Sequencing ends 4 residues short of the CDR3 end; the germline J gene provides the rest. The chain uses TRBV5 and TRBJ2-2, with 9 bases identical to TRBD1. The CDR3 sequence is 14 residues long. V lost 4 bases, J lost 4 bases, and 1 base stayed unmatched. Germline lookup yields CDR1 LGHNA and CDR2 YNLKQL (reference sequence). The CDR3 reads CASSPGQGTGQLYF. Partial CDR3 DNA: TGTGCCAGCAGCCCGGGACAGGGCACCGGG.